This is a list of T cell receptor beta chains from one sample in a study of shared clonotypes between healthy human individuals. Clones were read by immunoSEQ multiplex PCR, and TCRdb kept only the in-frame ones, dropping some. The repertoire has nearly 750,000 clones, approximately 72% of them found once; the top ten carry under 2%. Sequenced: memory CD4+ T cells sorted from blood. The receptors stem from a woman in her twenties or thirties in good health. CDR3s include the opening cysteine and the closing phenylalanine or tryptophan. D genes are given only for firm matches. The listing skips clone size in some rows; elsewhere it reads once, few, many or a size class.

d_call	v_call	clone_size	j_call	cdr3_nt	cdr3_aa
NA	TRBV30	NA	TRBJ2-3	TGTGCCTGGAGTGTTGGGCGCACAGATACGCAGTATTTT	CAWSVGRTDTQYF
TRBD2	TRBV6-5	NA	TRBJ2-1	TGTGCCAGCAGTTACGGGCTAGCGGGAAGATATGAGCAGTTCTTC	CASSYGLAGRYEQFF
NA	TRBV6-5	NA	TRBJ2-2	TGTGCCAGCAGTAACCCCGGCACCGGGGAGCTGTTTTTT	CASSNPGTGELFF
NA	TRBV18	NA	TRBJ2-5	TGTGCCAGCTCGCCCGGAGGGCAGGAGACCCAGTACTTC	CASSPGGQETQYF
NA	TRBV28	NA	TRBJ2-5	TGTGCCAGCAGTCCGCCCCAGCAAGAGACCCAGTACTTC	CASSPPQQETQYF
NA	TRBV28	NA	TRBJ1-1	TGTGCCAGCAGTACAGCAAACCCCGACGGCGCTTTCTTT	CASSTANPDGAFF
NA	TRBV6-1	NA	TRBJ1-1	TGTGCCAGCAAAGAAGGAGGTTTGAACACTGAAGCTTTCTTT	CASKEGGLNTEAFF
NA	TRBV30	NA	TRBJ1-4	TGTGCCCATGCACAGGGTCCTCAAGGGGAAAAACTGTTTTTT	CAHAQGPQGEKLFF
NA	TRBV27	NA	TRBJ1-2	TGTGCCAGCAGTTTACGCTGGCAGGGCCTCTATGGCTACACCTTC	CASSLRWQGLYGYTF
TRBD1	TRBV11-2	NA	TRBJ1-2	TGTGCCAGCAGCTCACAACAGGGGCTGGGCTACACCTTC	CASSSQQGLGYTF
TRBD1	TRBV29-1	NA	TRBJ2-2	TGCAGCGTATCCGCCGGGACAGTGAACACCGGGGAGCTGTTTTTT	CSVSAGTVNTGELFF
NA	TRBV4-2	NA	TRBJ1-2	TGTGCCAGCAGCCAAGCGAGAGCCGGGGGGCCTAACTATGGCTACACCTTC	CASSQARAGGPNYGYTF
TRBD2	TRBV9	NA	TRBJ2-1	TGTGCCAGCAGCGTAGACCCAGCGGGGCGCCTCTACAATGAGCAGTTCTTC	CASSVDPAGRLYNEQFF
NA	TRBV6-6	NA	TRBJ2-5	TGTGCCAGCCGAGGACATCTACAAGAGACCCAGTACTTC	CASRGHLQETQYF
TRBD1	TRBV7-9	NA	TRBJ1-1	TGTGCCAGCATCCAAGGGACAGGGGGCGCGGGCATGAACACTGAAGCTTTCTTT	CASIQGTGGAGMNTEAFF
TRBD1	TRBV5-1	once	TRBJ2-2	TGCGCCAGCAGCTTGAGGACAGGGGCAACTTTTCGCTTTGGCGGGGAGCTGTTTTTT	CASSLRTGATFRFGGELFF
NA	TRBV5-1	NA	TRBJ2-3	TGCGCCAGCAACATACAGGGTCGAAGCACAGATACGCAGTATTTT	CASNIQGRSTDTQYF
NA	TRBV13	few	TRBJ1-2	TGTGCCAGCAGCCACCTACGACCACTGGAAGGCTACACCTTC	CASSHLRPLEGYTF
TRBD2	TRBV19	NA	TRBJ2-3	TGTGCCAGTAGTATAGGACTAGCGGGAGTGAGAGATACGCAGTATTTT	CASSIGLAGVRDTQYF
NA	TRBV6-1	NA	TRBJ1-2	TGTGCCAGCAGTGGCGACAGACCAGCTAACTATGGCTACACCTTC	CASSGDRPANYGYTF
NA	TRBV28	NA	TRBJ1-2	TGTGCCAGCAGTTCTTCAGCAGGGGTGGGCTACACCTTC	CASSSSAGVGYTF
NA	TRBV19	NA	TRBJ1-5	TGTGCCAGCAAACGGGCAGGGTCGGGCCAGCCCCAGCATTTT	CASKRAGSGQPQHF
NA	TRBV28	NA	TRBJ2-2	TGTGCCAGCAGTCCTCGGGGGAGAGGCACCGGGGAGCTGTTTTTT	CASSPRGRGTGELFF
NA	TRBV11-2	few	TRBJ1-2	TGTGCCAGCAGCTCCCAACTGTTGGGGGCAAACTATGGCTACACCTTC	CASSSQLLGANYGYTF
NA	TRBV6-1	NA	TRBJ1-3	TGTGCCAGCAAAAAGCACTCTGGAAACACCATATATTTT	CASKKHSGNTIYF
TRBD1	TRBV5-1	NA	TRBJ2-5	TGCGCCAGCAGCTCGGGGACAGCTAACCAAGAGACCCAGTACTTC	CASSSGTANQETQYF
TRBD1	TRBV7-8	once	TRBJ2-6	TGTGCCAGCAGCTTACTCCGGGACAGGGGGCCCGGGGCCAACGTCCTGACTTTC	CASSLLRDRGPGANVLTF
NA	TRBV7-9	few	TRBJ1-1	TGTGCCAGCACCTATGGAGGCACTGAAGCTTTCTTT	CASTYGGTEAFF
NA	TRBV5-5	few	TRBJ2-7	TGTGCCAGCAGCCCGGGCGGGGGCAGGTCCTACGAGCAGTACTTC	CASSPGGGRSYEQYF
NA	TRBV7-9	once	TRBJ1-1	TGTGCCAGCAGCTTCCCGGGACACCTGAATGGAGCTTTCTTT	CASSFPGHLNGAFF
NA	TRBV11-2	NA	TRBJ2-5	TGTGCCAGCAGCTTAAGACCGGGCCCCCAAGAGACCCAGTACTTC	CASSLRPGPQETQYF
TRBD1	TRBV9	NA	TRBJ2-3	TGTGCCAGCAGCCCCTCCGGGACAGGGGTCACAGATACGCAGTATTTT	CASSPSGTGVTDTQYF
NA	TRBV7-9	NA	TRBJ2-3	TGTGCCAGCAGCTTTGGAGACAGAAGCACAGATACGCAGTATTTT	CASSFGDRSTDTQYF
NA	TRBV11-2	NA	TRBJ2-4	TGTGCCAGCAGCTTAGACCGGGGAAACATTCAGTACTTC	CASSLDRGNIQYF
TRBD2	TRBV7-8	NA	TRBJ2-7	TGTGCCAGCAGCTGGACTAGTCGGGAGCAGTACTTC	CASSWTSREQYF
TRBD1	TRBV11-2	NA	TRBJ2-3	TGTGCCAGCAGCTTAGGACAGGGTGGGCCAGATACGCAGTATTTT	CASSLGQGGPDTQYF
TRBD1	TRBV4-2	few	TRBJ2-7	TGTGCCAGCAGCCAAGATTACGGGACAGTTTACGAGCAGTACTTC	CASSQDYGTVYEQYF
NA	TRBV5-1	NA	TRBJ2-1	TGCGCCAGCAGCTTGAGGGCGGGTAGCTCCTACAATGAGCAGTTCTTC	CASSLRAGSSYNEQFF
NA	TRBV10-3	NA	TRBJ2-2	TGTGCCAGCCACGGGTCCGGGGAGCTGTTTTTT	CASHGSGELFF
NA	TRBV28	once	TRBJ2-7	TGTGCCAGCAGTTTAATGGGGGGTGGCTACGAGCAGTACTTC	CASSLMGGGYEQYF
NA	TRBV15	NA	TRBJ1-4	TGTGCCACCAGCAGTGGGTCCTTAGGGGGTGAAAAACTGTTTTTT	CATSSGSLGGEKLFF
TRBD1	TRBV7-9	NA	TRBJ2-5	TGTGCCAGCCAGGACAGGGCGACCCAGTACTTC	CASQDRATQYF
NA	TRBV27	NA	TRBJ1-2	TGTGCCAGCAGTAGACAGCACAGTAACTATGGCTACACCTTC	CASSRQHSNYGYTF
TRBD1	TRBV5-1	NA	TRBJ2-2	TGCGCCAGCAGCTTGGTTCGGGGGACAGGGAACACCGGGGAGCTGTTTTTT	CASSLVRGTGNTGELFF
TRBD1	TRBV28	once	TRBJ1-1	TGTGCCAGCAGTCAACAAGTTAATAGACAGGGACACAATCTGAACACTGAAGCTTTCTTT	CASSQQVNRQGHNLNTEAFF
TRBD1	TRBV5-4	NA	TRBJ1-2	TGTGCCAGCAGCCGGGGACAGCTGAACTATGGCTACACCTTC	CASSRGQLNYGYTF
NA	TRBV5-1	NA	TRBJ1-2	TGCGCCAGCAGCTTGTCTTCAGGGGTTGTAGGCTACACCTTC	CASSLSSGVVGYTF
NA	TRBV5-6	NA	TRBJ2-2	TGTGCCAGCAGCTTTGTGGGAGCTCGGAACACCGGGGAGCTGTTTTTT	CASSFVGARNTGELFF